The T cell receptor beta chain under discussion was sequenced for a study of early T cells in non-severe SARS-CoV-2 infection. TCRdb analysed the 5' RACE reads with MiXCR anew, one entry per CDR3 protein. This table has 75,000 to 100,000 distinct CDR3 sequences, around 17% appearing once. V lost 2 bases to trimming and J lost 3 bases, with 11 bases between them. This CDR3 is built from 16 residues. The germline gives CDR1 ENHRY, CDR2 SYGVKD. Sequenced: whole blood. The sequence was collected from an adult who was a healthcare worker with PCR-confirmed SARS-CoV-2 infection or an uninfected control (not recorded which). V usage is TRBV10-3 and J usage is TRBJ1-6; D call uncertain. The CDR3 loop is CAISESRTNYNSPLHF. CDR3 nucleotide sequence: TGTGCCATCAGTGAGAGCAGGACCAACTATAATTCACCCCTCCACTTT.